This T cell receptor (beta chain) was retrieved from a study of T-cell memory formation after mild COVID-19. Study conclusions and caveats: Among contracting clones, CD4+ were mainly CM/EM and CD8+ enriched in EMRA. While clones contracting from day 15 to 85 were balanced between CD4 and CD8, later expanders leaned CD4+.

A 5'RACE reaction primed in the constant segment made cDNA libraries of TCR alpha and TCR beta, and these carried sample barcodes and UMIs. MiXCR, applied by TCRdb to the 5' RACE reads, yields one record per CDR3 protein. The sample lists 40,000 to 45,000 distinct CDR3 sequences, 6% to 8% occurring once. Remarks on this clonotype: Its target is not known.

With 0 bases clipped from V and 5 bases from J, the junction kept 10 bases outside the gene matches. The CDR3 extends over 18 amino acids. Germline CDR1 and CDR2: LGHNA and YSLEER. This receptor was identified in a man between 18 and 29 years old who had mild COVID-19 (a few samples of this study predate the infection). Cell type and time point are not known. Sequencing was done on a sample of PBMCs or a T cell subset sorted from them (not recorded which). The genes are TRBV4-3 and TRBJ1-6; 7 bases are shared with TRBD1. The CDR3 coding sequence is TGCGCCAGCAGCCAAGAGCGGCAGGGGGTAGGGAATAATTCACCCCTCCACTTT. Protein product: CASSQERQGVGNNSPLHF.